Sequencing of this TCR beta chain was carried out in a study of radiotherapy plus CTLA-4 blockade in lung cancer (dated by TCRdb to 2017 to 2018). General notes on the study: Objective responses occurred in 18% of enrolled patients, and over 30% achieved disease control.

CDR1 and CDR2, looked up from the germline V gene, are KGHSH and LQKENI. Compared with germline, V lacks 5 bases and J lacks 0 bases; bases without a gene match: 4. Inclusive of the bounding cysteine and phenylalanine, the CDR3 is 14 residues long. Only the CDR3 region is kept as DNA, spanning 42 bases read in frame from base 1. The library was produced with the immunoSEQ multiplex PCR assay. The table comes from immuneACCESS by way of TCRdb, which keeps in-frame sequences with V and J called. Part of the clones is missing from these tables; in studies checked, under half for an unresolved V gene and the rest for unknown reasons. Present in this sample are tens of thousands of clones, approximately 77% of which were seen just once. Jointly, the top ten make up more than 20% of the sample. As concerns this clone: It has no known antigen specificity. No base qualities exist here, and no much larger clone lies one base off it.

Focal radiation therapy combined with CTLA-4 blockade (ipilimumab) was tested in patients with chemo-refractory metastatic non-small-cell lung cancer. What the study reported, not specific to this receptor: Increased serum interferon-beta after radiation, together with early dynamic changes in blood T cell clones, were reported to be the strongest predictors of response. TCR clones derived from tumors expanded in peripheral blood after treatment with radiotherapy and ipilimumab.

The sequences come from peripheral blood, collected from a patient treated with radiotherapy plus ipilimumab. The sequence was collected from a human donor with non-small cell lung cancer that progressed on radiotherapy plus ipilimumab. The rearrangement combines TRBV18 with TRBJ2-7, with 7 bases matching TRBD1. The CDR3 in this case is CASSGTAYSYEQYF. At the DNA level, the sequence is TGTGCCAGCTCAGGGACAGCTTACTCCTACGAGCAGTACTTC.